A single sample is the source of the 9 T cell receptor beta chains below, sequenced in a study of blood T cell repertoires in COVID-19. Sequencing was performed with immunoSEQ multiplex PCR; in TCRdb, only in-frame clones are kept and a portion is missing. The profile shows roughly 230,000 clones, 65% to 90% of them singletons. The sequenced sample consisted of peripheral blood. All receptors come from a woman aged 50 to 60 with acute or convalescent COVID-19.

The chain couples TRBV5-1 to TRBJ1-2, with TRBD1 identical over 7 bases. Looked up from germline, CDR1 is SGHRS and CDR2 is YFSETQ. V was pared by 1 base and J by 5 bases, with 11 bases of the junction left unmatched. This CDR3 contains 16 residues. CDR3 DNA sequence: TGCGCCAGCAGCTTGCCCCGGACAGGCGCCGGATATGGCTACACCTTC. Translated: CASSLPRTGAGYGYTF. Based on the CDR3 plus reference TRBV5-1 and TRBJ1-2, the full variable domain is KAGVTQTPRYLIKTRGQQVTLSCSPISGHRSVSWYQQTPGQGLQFLFEYFSETQRNKGNFPGRFSGRQFSNSRSEMNVSTLELGDSALYLCASSLPRTGAGYGYTFGSGTRLTVV.

As to this clone: The same CDR3 also results from other DNA sequences found in this sample. The chain joins TRBV7-9 to TRBJ1-5; perhaps TRBD1 as D (5 bases). V lost 0 bases and J 2 bases, leaving 5 bases between the germline ends. The CDR3 runs 14 residues. Germline V gene data show CDR1 as SEHNR and CDR2 as FQNEAQ (reference sequence). CDR3 protein: CASSLATGNQPQHF. The CDR3 DNA follows: TGTGCCAGCAGCTTAGCGACAGGCAATCAGCCCCAGCATTTT.

This chain links TRBV9 with TRBJ2-7; D unresolved. The CDR3 sequence is 14 residues long. The germline V gene has CDR1 SGDLS and CDR2 YYNGEE. The germline V and J ends were trimmed by 0 bases and 0 bases, with 7 bases remaining between them. As DNA, the CDR3 is TGTGCCAGCAGCGTAGCTTCTTTCTCCTACGAGCAGTACTTC. This translates into CASSVASFSYEQYF.

The table lists this clone with a count of one. This chain joins TRBV5-1 and TRBJ2-5; tentative D call: TRBD2 (7 bases). V lost 4 bases to trimming and J lost 2 bases, with 12 bases between them. Per the germline V gene, CDR1 is SGHRS and CDR2 is YFSETQ. The CDR3 length is 14 residues. CDR3 in amino acids: CASSLQGLQETQYF. CDR3 nucleotides: TGCGCCAGCAGCCTACAGGGACTACAAGAGACCCAGTACTTC.

The V call is TRBV6-1, the J call TRBJ1-4; D call uncertain. The CDR3 contains 14 residues. CDR1 MNHNS and CDR2 SASEGT come from the germline V gene. V was trimmed by 2 bases and J by 0 bases, leaving 4 bases between them. The CDR3 region is CASSETPTNEKLFF. CDR3 sequence (DNA): TGTGCCAGCAGTGAAACTCCAACTAATGAAAAACTGTTTTTT.

This chain connects TRBV6-1 to TRBJ2-4, with 7 nucleotides matching TRBD2. Losses at the gene ends were 3 bases for V and 7 bases for J; bases not matched to a gene: 3. The CDR3 spans 13 residues. Germline loops: CDR1 MNHNS, CDR2 SASEGT. DNA of the CDR3: TGTGCCAGCAGTGATTGGGGGGGGAACATTCAGTACTTC. Translated, it gives CASSDWGGNIQYF.

This clone has only one observation. This rearrangement joins TRBV3-1 (or the pseudogene TRBV3-2) to TRBJ1-4; D may be TRBD1 (6 bases). Germline CDR1 is LGHDT and CDR2 is YNNKEL (reference sequence). Deletions cut 5 bases from V and 8 bases from J, with 12 bases between. The CDR3 is 13 residues long. CDR3 in amino acids: CASSAGQLEKLFF. CDR3 coding DNA: TGTGCCAGCAGCGCCGGACAGCTGGAAAAACTGTTTTTT.

This clone showed up just once. The V and J genes are TRBV19 and TRBJ1-2; 7 nucleotides align to TRBD1. The CDR3 covers 15 residues. J lost 0 bases, V lost 4 bases, and 5 bases had no gene match. The germline gives CDR1 LNHDA, CDR2 SQIVND (reference sequence). The CDR3 sequence: CASSNPGGTNYGYTF. For the CDR3, the DNA is TGTGCCAGTAGTAACCCAGGGGGAACTAACTATGGCTACACCTTC.

In the case of this clone: The germline gene is not matched at one end of the junction; a read error may be the cause. The J gene is TRBJ2-2, the V gene TRBV7-7; the D gene is possibly TRBD2 (7 bases). This CDR3 region has 15 residues. Germline CDR1 SSHAT, CDR2 FNYEAQ (reference sequence). The CDR3: CASRPTRGGTGELFF. DNA for the CDR3: TGTGCTAGCAGACCGACTAGGGGGGGCACCGGGGAGCTGTTTTTT.